This TCR beta chain appears in the sequencing data of a study of CD8 T cells in ankylosing spondylitis. Study conclusions and caveats: Made up of 7 to 9 highly homologous variants, a TCR beta motif appeared characteristic of ankylosing spondylitis blood. Clones linked to disease, bearing a CD8+ phenotype, were relatively rare in peripheral blood. Significantly higher representation of disease-linked clones was reported for matched ankylosing spondylitis synovial fluid.

Trimming stripped 1 base from V and 0 bases from J, with 16 bases between. CDR3 length: 18 residues. Germline CDR1 is SGHAT and CDR2 is FQNNGV. This clonotype was seen a handful of times. Its specificity is not known. One entry per CDR3 protein, called by TCRdb with MiXCR from the 5' RACE reads. The sample has 200,000 to 250,000 distinct CDR3 sequences, about a sixth seen once. The chain links TRBV11-2 to TRBJ2-4; D possibly corresponds to TRBD1 (6 bases). The clonotype comes from a male donor with ankylosing spondylitis. Sequenced sample: blood, either unsorted or a sorted T cell fraction (not recorded which). For the CDR3, the DNA is TGTGCCAGCAGCTTAGTGGACAGCCCGCAGATAGCCAAAAACATTCAGTACTTC. It codes for CASSLVDSPQIAKNIQYF.